The clone carrying this T cell receptor beta chain has a count of ten or more. Antigen unknown. The data stem from a study of Graves' ophthalmopathy and Graves' hyperthyroidism. Study-wide context: The blood sample was drawn at first diagnosis and before any treatment. Study-wide results and caveats: The study's model predicted ophthalmopathy progression at 65% to 71% sensitivity and 72% to 85% specificity.

The authors amplified TCR beta CDR3 regions from RNA transcripts. Amplification began with first-round RT-PCR using HTBI primers, then second-round multiplex PCR was performed. TCRdb re-called the multiplex PCR reads with MiXCR, one entry per CDR3 protein. The sample contains about 160,000 distinct CDR3 sequences, less than 45% of which appear only once. Ophthalmopathy was moderately-to-severely active, CAS at least 3, NOSPECS at least 4, lasting under 3 months. Diagnostic conclusions were grounded in clinical symptoms, serum thyroxine, TRAb, thyroid ultrasound and orbital computed tomography. Specimen: peripheral blood. The sequence was collected from a middle-aged woman with Graves' ophthalmopathy.

This CDR3 reads CASSLAGGGTYEQYF. The CDR3 region has the DNA TGTGCCAGCAGCTTAGCGGGGGGAGGAACCTACGAGCAGTACTTC. The V call is TRBV7-2, the J call TRBJ2-7; TRBD2 might be the D (6 bases). Germline assignment: CDR1 SGHTA and CDR2 FQGNSA. The CDR3 runs 15 residues. V lost 0 bases to trimming and J lost 2 bases, with 11 bases between them.